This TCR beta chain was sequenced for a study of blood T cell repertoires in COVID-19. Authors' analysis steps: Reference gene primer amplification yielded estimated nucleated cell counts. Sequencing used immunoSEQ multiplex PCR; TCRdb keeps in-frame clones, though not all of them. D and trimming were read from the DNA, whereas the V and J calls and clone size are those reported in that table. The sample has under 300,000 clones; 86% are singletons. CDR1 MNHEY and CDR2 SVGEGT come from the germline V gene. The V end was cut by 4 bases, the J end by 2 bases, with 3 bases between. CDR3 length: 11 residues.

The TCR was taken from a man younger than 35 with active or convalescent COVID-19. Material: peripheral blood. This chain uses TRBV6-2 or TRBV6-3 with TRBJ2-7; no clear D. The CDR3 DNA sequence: TGTGCCAGCAGTTTTACCTACGAGCAGTACTTC. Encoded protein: CASSFTYEQYF.